The rows below give T cell receptor beta chains drawn from one sample of a study of beta chain features in type 1 diabetes. This table comes from immunoSEQ multiplex PCR, and its TCRdb copy is limited to in-frame clones, with some not included. The profile covers a few hundred thousand clones, with less than 15% appearing a single time and about 0.016% taken by the ten largest. Sample: naive CD4+ T cells from blood. The receptors derive from a young woman with type 1 diabetes. CDR3s include the opening cysteine and the closing phenylalanine or tryptophan. The D gene is left open where the match is weak. The size entry is marked missing in some rows and otherwise reads once, few, many or a size class.

TRBV5-4	TRBD1	TRBJ2-3	few	CASGTGGTDTQYF	TGTGCCAGCGGGACAGGGGGCACAGATACGCAGTATTTT
TRBV10-2	TRBD2	TRBJ2-1	few	CASRGGGSYNEQFF	TGCGCCAGCCGGGGGGGCGGGTCCTACAATGAGCAGTTCTTC
TRBV7-9	TRBD2	TRBJ2-1	few	CASSLVPRRGGKGEQFF	TGTGCCAGCAGCTTAGTTCCCCGTCGGGGGGGTAAGGGTGAGCAGTTCTTC
TRBV5-1	-	TRBJ2-5	few	CASSFSAGEETQYF	TGCGCCAGCAGCTTCAGTGCAGGGGAAGAGACCCAGTACTTC
TRBV5-4	-	TRBJ1-2	few	CASSARKDYGYTF	TGTGCCAGCAGCGCCAGGAAAGACTATGGCTACACCTTC
TRBV19	-	TRBJ2-1	few	CASSMALTHNEQFF	TGTGCCAGTAGTATGGCACTAACACACAATGAGCAGTTCTTC
TRBV9	TRBD2	TRBJ2-2	few	CASSVEPSGRRRDTGELFF	TGTGCCAGCAGCGTAGAGCCTAGCGGGAGACGTCGCGACACCGGGGAGCTGTTTTTT
TRBV9	TRBD2	TRBJ2-5	-	CASGGASGTLSETQYF	TGTGCCAGCGGGGGGGCTAGCGGGACCCTCTCTGAGACCCAGTACTTC
TRBV2	TRBD1	TRBJ1-4	few	CASSPGGTGYEKLFF	TGTGCCAGCAGTCCCGGGGGGACAGGATATGAAAAACTGTTTTTT
TRBV18	TRBD2	TRBJ2-4	few	CASSPRTSGRGGSIQYF	TGTGCCAGCTCACCACGGACTAGCGGGAGAGGTGGTTCCATTCAGTACTTC
TRBV29-1	TRBD1	TRBJ2-5	many	CSVDRIQETQYF	TGCAGCGTGGACAGGATACAAGAGACCCAGTACTTC
TRBV19	TRBD2	TRBJ2-1	few	CASAGLAGVYEQFF	TGTGCCAGTGCCGGACTAGCGGGAGTTTATGAGCAGTTCTTC
TRBV18	TRBD1	TRBJ2-7	few	CASSPGQGDGQYF	TGTGCCAGCTCACCGGGACAGGGCGATGGGCAGTACTTC
TRBV5-8	-	TRBJ2-5	-	CAIPIQETQYF	TGTGCCATCCCTATACAAGAGACCCAGTACTTC
TRBV19	-	TRBJ2-7	few	CASSIGPPGGNYEQYF	TGTGCCAGTAGTATAGGTCCGCCGGGCGGGAACTACGAGCAGTACTTC
TRBV19	-	TRBJ2-5	few	CASSIVFAVRETQYF	TGTGCCAGTAGTATAGTATTCGCAGTACGAGAGACCCAGTACTTC
TRBV7-2	-	TRBJ1-5	few	CASSLAPVGVGQPQHF	TGTGCCAGCAGCTTAGCCCCGGTTGGTGTTGGTCAGCCCCAGCATTTT
TRBV5-1	TRBD1	TRBJ2-3	few	CASSWLQGAGDTQYF	TGCGCCAGCAGCTGGCTACAGGGGGCAGGAGATACGCAGTATTTT
TRBV9	-	TRBJ2-1	few	CASSGSIGSYNEQFF	TGTGCCAGCAGCGGTTCAATCGGCTCCTACAATGAGCAGTTCTTC
TRBV25-1	TRBD1	TRBJ1-1	few	CASRGLQGAGTEAFF	TGTGCCAGCAGGGGCCTACAGGGGGCAGGAACTGAAGCTTTCTTT
TRBV10-3	TRBD1	TRBJ1-2	few	CAITEDRVYGYTF	TGTGCCATCACCGAGGACAGGGTCTATGGCTACACCTTC
TRBV5-6	TRBD2	TRBJ2-1	-	CASSLWSSGTYNEQFF	TGTGCCAGCAGCTTGTGGTCTAGCGGAACCTACAATGAGCAGTTCTTC
TRBV20-1	-	TRBJ2-5	-	CSAGRETQYF	TGCAGTGCGGGCCGAGAGACCCAGTACTTC
TRBV2	TRBD1	TRBJ1-1	-	CASVRQGTGTEAFF	TGTGCCAGCGTACGACAGGGTACGGGAACTGAAGCTTTCTTT
TRBV5-4	TRBD1	TRBJ2-3	few	CASSLGIQGDTDTQYF	TGTGCCAGCAGCTTGGGAATACAGGGGGACACAGATACGCAGTATTTT
TRBV27	TRBD1	TRBJ2-1	-	CATLDRGNNEQFF	TGTGCCACCCTGGACAGGGGAAACAATGAGCAGTTCTTC
TRBV9	TRBD2	TRBJ2-7	-	CASSPHGGLAGVGEQYF	TGTGCCAGCAGCCCCCACGGAGGACTAGCGGGAGTTGGCGAGCAGTACTTC
TRBV5-6	-	TRBJ2-2	few	CASSTRTATNTGELFF	TGTGCCAGCAGCACCAGGACAGCCACGAACACCGGGGAGCTGTTTTTT
TRBV18	-	TRBJ1-4	few	CASSRPGTNEKLFF	TGTGCCAGCTCCCGACCGGGAACTAATGAAAAACTGTTTTTT
TRBV6-4	-	TRBJ2-1	-	CARNFGGPEQFF	TGTGCCAGGAACTTCGGAGGGCCTGAGCAGTTCTTC
TRBV6-5	-	TRBJ2-5	few	CASSYTGQETQYF	TGTGCCAGCAGTTACACAGGCCAAGAGACCCAGTACTTC
TRBV2	TRBD1	TRBJ1-5	few	CASRDDRVGQPQHF	TGTGCCAGCAGGGATGACAGGGTAGGACAGCCCCAGCATTTT
TRBV7-6	TRBD2	TRBJ2-7	few	CASSLPSGMGYEQYF	TGTGCCAGCAGCTTACCTAGCGGGATGGGTTACGAGCAGTACTTC
TRBV5-1	-	TRBJ2-6	few	CASSLGLFSGANVLTF	TGCGCCAGCAGCTTGGGTCTGTTCTCTGGGGCCAACGTCCTGACTTTC
TRBV12-5	TRBD2	TRBJ2-1	-	CASGFGIAGALNEQFF	TGTGCTAGTGGTTTTGGTATAGCGGGAGCTCTCAATGAGCAGTTCTTC
TRBV5-1	-	TRBJ1-1	few	CASSLDSQTEAFF	TGCGCCAGCAGCTTGGACAGTCAAACTGAAGCTTTCTTT
TRBV20-1	-	TRBJ2-3	-	CSTDRTDTQYF	TGCAGTACCGATAGAACAGATACGCAGTATTTT
TRBV28	TRBD1	TRBJ1-1	few	CASSPGGGTEAFF	TGTGCCAGCAGCCCAGGGGGAGGCACTGAAGCTTTCTTT
TRBV7-8	TRBD2	TRBJ2-3	-	CASSLDPRRLADYTDTQYF	TGTGCCAGCAGCTTAGATCCGCGGCGGCTAGCGGACTACACAGATACGCAGTATTTT
TRBV7-2	-	TRBJ2-7	-	CASSSYNEQYF	TGTGCCAGCAGCTCCTATAACGAGCAGTACTTC
TRBV11-2	TRBD1	TRBJ2-7	-	CASSSTPVTGARQYF	TGTGCCAGCAGCTCCACGCCCGTTACAGGGGCGCGGCAGTACTTC
TRBV29-1	-	TRBJ1-2	few	CSVLSVNYGYTF	TGCAGCGTTCTTTCAGTGAACTATGGCTACACCTTC
TRBV6-5	TRBD1	TRBJ2-1	-	CASSRDGTGSVFF	TGTGCCAGCAGTCGGGATGGGACAGGGTCGGTGTTCTTC
TRBV30	-	TRBJ1-5	-	CALKEDSNQPQHF	TGTGCCCTGAAAGAGGATAGCAATCAGCCCCAGCATTTT
TRBV6-6	-	TRBJ1-1	-	CASSTSQGAEAFF	TGTGCCAGCAGTACCAGCCAGGGCGCTGAAGCTTTCTTT
TRBV5-1	-	TRBJ2-5	-	CASSPSTGILQETQYF	TGCGCCAGCAGCCCTAGTACAGGGATCCTCCAAGAGACCCAGTACTTC
TRBV30	-	TRBJ2-7	-	CACTKDYYEQYF	TGTGCCTGCACAAAGGACTATTACGAGCAGTACTTC
TRBV28	TRBD2	TRBJ2-3	few	CASRRVAGGPMQYF	TGTGCCAGCAGGCGGGTGGCGGGAGGGCCAATGCAGTATTTT
TRBV2	TRBD1	TRBJ2-7	-	CASSRTGYEQYF	TGTGCCAGCAGCAGGACAGGCTACGAGCAGTACTTC
TRBV7-9	-	TRBJ1-3	-	CASSLGVTGNTIYF	TGTGCCAGCAGCTTGGGAGTCACTGGAAACACCATATATTTT
TRBV18	-	TRBJ2-3	-	CASSTPWEQGTDTQYF	TGTGCCAGCTCAACTCCCTGGGAACAGGGCACAGATACGCAGTATTTT
TRBV5-4	-	TRBJ2-3	-	CASSSPGLDTQYF	TGTGCCAGCAGCAGCCCCGGGTTAGATACGCAGTATTTT